This is a list of T cell receptor beta chains from one sample in a study of blood T cell repertoires in COVID-19. Repertoires were generated with immunoSEQ multiplex PCR, while TCRdb's copy carries only in-frame clones and drops some. The sample lists around 140,000 clones, roughly 84% seen once, with about 5% in the top ten. Sequencing used peripheral blood. The receptors shown here come from a human donor in a cohort sampled during active COVID-19. CDR3s include the opening cysteine and the closing phenylalanine or tryptophan. Fields, in order: D gene, J gene, clone size, V gene, CDR3 protein, CDR3 DNA. D genes are given only for firm matches. The size field is filled for only some rows; it gives once, few, many or a size class.

>-|TRBJ1-2|few|TRBV5-1
CASSLEGAGLYGYTF
TGCGCCAGCAGCTTGGAAGGGGCAGGCCTATATGGCTACACCTTC
>TRBD1|TRBJ2-3|-|TRBV19
CASSRNRGRGTDTQYF
TGTGCCAGTAGTAGAAACAGGGGTAGGGGCACAGATACGCAGTATTTT
>TRBD1|TRBJ1-4|-|TRBV28
CASRSSPGGGEKLFF
TGTGCCAGCAGGTCTTCACCAGGGGGAGGTGAAAAACTGTTTTTT
>-|TRBJ1-3|-|TRBV4-2
CASRGGNTIYF
TGTGCCAGCCGGGGAGGAAACACCATATATTTT
>-|TRBJ1-5|-|TRBV6-5
CASSYGSNQPQHF
TGTGCCAGCAGTTACGGCAGCAATCAGCCCCAGCATTTT
>-|TRBJ1-1|-|TRBV10-3
CAISDVGATEAFF
TGTGCCATCAGTGATGTGGGGGCCACTGAAGCTTTCTTT
>-|TRBJ1-1|few|TRBV4-1
CASSHSLTGGNTEAFF
TGCGCCAGCAGCCACTCACTGACAGGAGGGAACACTGAAGCTTTCTTT
>TRBD2|TRBJ2-5|-|TRBV5-1
CASSLNPGGETQYF
TGCGCCAGCAGCTTGAACCCGGGGGGGGAGACCCAGTACTTC
>-|TRBJ2-1|-|TRBV12-5
CASGLGGLADEQFF
TGTGCTAGTGGTTTGGGCGGGCTAGCCGATGAGCAGTTCTTC
>TRBD2|TRBJ2-1|-|TRBV7-8
CASSSRILAGPAGNEQFF
TGTGCCAGCAGCTCACGGATTTTAGCGGGTCCTGCGGGGAATGAGCAGTTCTTC
>-|TRBJ2-2|-|TRBV5-8
CASSQTDRNTGELFF
TGTGCCAGCAGCCAGACAGACCGGAACACCGGGGAGCTGTTTTTT
>TRBD1|TRBJ2-6|-|TRBV27
CASTGQGAVSGANVLTF
TGTGCCAGCACTGGACAGGGGGCGGTCTCTGGGGCCAACGTCCTGACTTTC
>-|TRBJ1-4|once|TRBV6-1
CASSETRGNEKLFF
TGTGCCAGCAGTGAAACACGTGGTAATGAAAAACTGTTTTTT
>-|TRBJ1-3|-|TRBV19
CASSIEDFSGNTIYF
TGTGCCAGTAGTATAGAGGACTTCTCTGGAAACACCATATATTTT
>-|TRBJ2-5|-|TRBV6-1
CASSEVGVSETQYF
TGTGCCAGCAGTGAGGTCGGGGTTTCGGAGACCCAGTACTTC
>-|TRBJ1-2|-|TRBV18
CASSPSESYGYTF
TGTGCCAGCTCACCCTCGGAGAGCTATGGCTACACCTTC
>-|TRBJ1-1|-|TRBV6-5
CASSFGLKNTEAFF
TGTGCCAGCAGTTTTGGACTGAAGAACACTGAAGCTTTCTTT
>-|TRBJ1-2|-|TRBV6-1
CASSEIDRVGGRGYTF
TGTGCCAGCAGTGAAATTGATCGCGTAGGAGGCCGGGGCTACACCTTC
>TRBD1|TRBJ2-5|-|TRBV3-1/TRBV3-2
CASSQSDRGWGGETQYF
TGTGCCAGCAGCCAGAGCGACAGGGGGTGGGGTGGAGAGACCCAGTACTTC
>TRBD2|TRBJ2-3|-|TRBV27
CASSLSGVAGGSNTQYF
TGTGCCAGCAGTTTATCAGGGGTAGCGGGGGGATCTAATACGCAGTATTTT
>-|TRBJ1-5|-|TRBV19
CASSMSGGDQPQHF
TGTGCCAGTAGTATGTCGGGAGGGGATCAGCCCCAGCATTTT
>-|TRBJ1-5|-|TRBV18
CASSQYSSSLQPQHF
TGTGCCAGCTCACAATACAGTTCCAGTCTCCAGCCCCAGCATTTT
>-|TRBJ1-5|-|TRBV6-1
CASSDQIGLSNQPQHF
TGTGCCAGCAGTGATCAGATCGGACTGAGCAATCAGCCCCAGCATTTT
>TRBD2|TRBJ2-1|-|TRBV23-1
CASSQPGLAGNISYNEQFF
TGCGCCAGCAGTCAACCGGGACTAGCGGGTAATATCTCCTACAATGAGCAGTTCTTC
>-|TRBJ1-3|-|TRBV6-1
CASSDLAGRSGNTIYF
TGTGCCAGCAGTGATTTGGCAGGGCGCTCTGGAAACACCATATATTTT
>-|TRBJ2-3|once|TRBV2
CASSEVQDTDTQYF
TGTGCCAGCAGTGAAGTTCAGGACACAGATACGCAGTATTTT
>-|TRBJ1-5|once|TRBV28
CASSLLDLNQPQHF
TGTGCCAGCAGTTTGCTAGACTTGAATCAGCCCCAGCATTTT
>TRBD1|TRBJ1-4|-|TRBV6-1
CASSERWTGPREKLFF
TGTGCCAGCAGTGAACGGTGGACAGGCCCTAGAGAAAAACTGTTTTTT
>TRBD1|TRBJ1-6|-|TRBV7-8
CASSPGVGRGQGASSPLHF
TGTGCCAGCAGCCCAGGGGTCGGGAGAGGACAGGGGGCCAGTTCACCCCTCCACTTT
>-|TRBJ1-1|-|TRBV5-4
CASSLREGGTEAFF
TGTGCCAGCAGCCTCAGGGAAGGTGGCACTGAAGCTTTCTTT
>TRBD1|TRBJ1-2|-|TRBV3-1/TRBV3-2
CASKQQGTVYGYTF
TGTGCCAGCAAGCAGCAAGGGACAGTCTATGGCTACACCTTC
>TRBD2|TRBJ2-2|-|TRBV4-2
CASSQDRLAWQLFF
TGTGCCAGCAGCCAAGACCGACTAGCGTGGCAGCTGTTTTTT
>-|TRBJ1-6|-|TRBV3-1/TRBV3-2
CASSQDNRDSPLHF
TGTGCCAGCAGCCAAGATAACAGGGATTCACCCCTCCACTTT
>-|TRBJ1-1|-|TRBV5-1
CASSLAGEGDTEAFF
TGCGCCAGCAGCTTGGCCGGGGAGGGGGACACTGAAGCTTTCTTT
>-|TRBJ1-5|-|TRBV24-1
CATSDFPVLGSNQPQHF
TGTGCCACCAGTGATTTTCCGGTCCTCGGGAGCAATCAGCCCCAGCATTTT
>-|TRBJ2-3|once|TRBV21-1
CASSNRGGPGGSGNTDTQYF
TGTGCCAGCAGCAATCGTGGAGGGCCCGGGGGTAGCGGGAACACAGATACGCAGTATTTT
>TRBD2|TRBJ2-5|-|TRBV15
CATSDPGGPFGETQYF
TGTGCCACCAGTGACCCGGGAGGGCCGTTTGGGGAGACCCAGTACTTC
>TRBD1|TRBJ1-1|-|TRBV7-3
CASSFHSGGEAFF
TGTGCCAGCAGCTTTCATTCAGGGGGTGAAGCTTTCTTT
>-|TRBJ2-7|-|TRBV5-5
CASSLGRVYEQYF
TGTGCCAGCAGCTTGGGCAGGGTCTACGAGCAGTACTTC
>-|TRBJ2-7|-|TRBV3-1/TRBV3-2
CASSQDLDSSYEQYF
TGTGCCAGCAGCCAAGATCTGGACTCCTCCTACGAGCAGTACTTC
>TRBD1|TRBJ1-2|-|TRBV10-3
CAIRPGTGDYGYTF
TGTGCCATCAGACCCGGGACAGGGGACTATGGCTACACCTTC
>TRBD1|TRBJ2-7|-|TRBV5-8
CASSWDSSYEQYF
TGTGCCAGCAGCTGGGACAGCTCCTACGAGCAGTACTTC
>TRBD2|TRBJ2-1|-|TRBV10-3
CAISETSGSNGEQFF
TGTGCCATCAGTGAGACTAGCGGGAGCAACGGTGAGCAGTTCTTC
>-|TRBJ2-3|-|TRBV5-8
CASSLVWGTNTDTQYF
TGTGCCAGCAGCTTGGTATGGGGGACAAACACAGATACGCAGTATTTT
>-|TRBJ2-7|-|TRBV20-1
CSASKGENSYEQYF
TGCAGTGCTAGTAAGGGGGAAAATTCCTACGAGCAGTACTTC
>-|TRBJ1-5|-|TRBV7-8
CASSPRRELNQPQHF
TGTGCCAGCAGCCCACGACGGGAGCTAAATCAGCCCCAGCATTTT
>TRBD1|TRBJ1-6|-|TRBV3-1/TRBV3-2
CASSQVGQGESPLHF
TGTGCCAGCAGCCAAGTTGGACAGGGGGAATCACCCCTCCACTTT
>-|TRBJ1-1|-|TRBV27
CASSPSVLQGPNTEAFF
TGTGCCAGCAGTCCCTCTGTACTACAGGGCCCTAACACTGAAGCTTTCTTT
>TRBD1|TRBJ1-1|-|TRBV29-1
CSVQTGATAFF
TGCAGCGTTCAGACAGGGGCAACAGCTTTCTTT
>-|TRBJ1-4|-|TRBV6-6
CAAAGSVDEKLFF
TGTGCCGCCGCGGGGTCGGTGGATGAAAAACTGTTTTTT
>TRBD2|TRBJ2-7|once|TRBV10-1
CASSEYHPGLAGDTYEQYF
TGCGCCAGCAGTGAATACCATCCGGGACTAGCGGGGGACACCTACGAGCAGTACTTC
>-|TRBJ1-4|-|TRBV27
CASGHAGANEKLFF
TGTGCCAGCGGACACGCAGGGGCCAATGAAAAACTGTTTTTT